Presented here are 20 T cell receptor beta chains from one specimen sequenced in a study of human T cells and chemical hapten exposure. MiXCR, applied by TCRdb to the RACE reads, yields one record per CDR3 protein. The table shows 95,000 to 150,000 distinct CDR3 sequences, with around 13% occurring only once. Time point specified: patch test 1, 2 weeks after DPC sensitization. Treatment reported: therapeutic diphenylcyclopropenone sensitization with weekly scalp DPC. This specimen was whole blood, taken in connection with sensitization to the hapten diphenylcyclopropenone (DPC). The receptors originated from a man aged 18 to 30 with alopecia areata. Some clones in this sample may be carry-over from other donors' samples.

This clonotype was observed a few times. The chain combines TRBV7-2 with TRBJ2-2; weak D call: TRBD1 (6 bases). Trimming removed 5 bases from V and 1 base from J, with 14 bases in between. Germline lookup yields CDR1 SGHTA and CDR2 FQGNSA. This CDR3 is built from 16 residues. The CDR3 nucleotides read TGTGCCAGCAGCAGAGGGGGTAGTTGGAACACCGGGGAGCTGTTTTTT. Translated: CASSRGGSWNTGELFF. The full variable domain, with the rest looked up from reference TRBV7-2 and TRBJ2-2, is GAGVSQSPSNKVTEKGKDVELRCDPISGHTALYWYRQSLGQGLEFLIYFQGNSAPDKSGLPSDRFSAERTGGSVSTLTIQRTQQEDSAVYLCASSRGGSWNTGELFFGEGSRLTVL.

A few counts support this clonotype. V and J are TRBV7-6 and TRBJ1-5, with 11 bases matching TRBD1. Germline V lookup: CDR1 SGHVS, CDR2 FNYEAQ. CDR3 length equals 19 residues. Trimming cost V 5 bases and J 10 bases; bases outside gene matches: 22. The CDR3: CASSLGTGGLVDHQYPQHF. Here the CDR3 DNA reads TGTGCCAGCAGCCTGGGGACAGGGGGGTTGGTCGACCATCAATATCCCCAGCATTTT.

This clonotype has only a few counts. Germline is not matched at one junction end, which may reflect a read error. This sequence joins TRBV28 and TRBJ2-3, with a tentative D call TRBD2 (5 bases). Germline lookup yields CDR1 MDHEN and CDR2 SYDVKM. This CDR3 has 16 amino acids. The CDR3 DNA reads as TGTGCCAGCAGTTTTGCCTTTGGCGTCCAGCCCCCCGGAGGCGGTTTT. It yields the protein CASSFAFGVQPPGGGF.

In its sample, this clonotype was seen a few times. This rearrangement joins TRBV12-3 or TRBV12-4 to TRBJ1-2; TRBD1 aligns across 7 bases. The ends lost 6 bases at V and 8 bases at J; junction bases unmatched: 6. The CDR3 is 12 residues long. The DNA of the CDR3 is TGTGCCAGCAGCCGACAGGGATTCGGCTACACCTTC. Translating gives CASSRQGFGYTF.

Many counts were recorded for this clonotype. V gene TRBV7-8 combines with J gene TRBJ2-7; D might be TRBD1 (6 bases). This CDR3 is built from 15 residues. Trimming stripped 1 base from V and 2 bases from J, with 12 bases between. Looked up from germline, CDR1 is SGHVS and CDR2 is FQNEAQ. The CDR3 DNA follows: TGTGCCAGCAGCTTAGGCGCAGGGGTCCCCTACGAGCAGTACTTC. It yields the protein CASSLGAGVPYEQYF.

This rearrangement joins TRBV7-2 to TRBJ1-1; D is undetermined. The CDR3 extends over 14 amino acids. Germline-derived CDR1 and CDR2 are SGHTA and FQGNSA. Trimming removed 1 base from V and 3 bases from J, with 9 bases in between. CDR3 loop: CASSLGQPYTEAFF. The CDR3 DNA is TGTGCCAGCAGCTTAGGCCAGCCCTACACTGAAGCTTTCTTT.

The table lists this clonotype with a few counts. The chain employs TRBV10-1 and TRBJ1-5, with a possible D match to TRBD1 (6 bases). Germline CDR1 is WNHNN and CDR2 is SYGVQD (reference sequence). V was cut by 6 bases and J by 0 bases, with 21 bases left in between. The CDR3 is 18 residues long. Here the CDR3 reads CASSPMEQGGLSNQPQHF. For the CDR3, the DNA is TGCGCCAGCAGCCCGATGGAACAGGGAGGACTTAGCAATCAGCCCCAGCATTTT.

This clonotype showed up many times. The chain combines TRBV27 with TRBJ1-6, with a tentative D call TRBD1 (5 bases). The V end was cut by 1 base, the J end by 7 bases, with 11 bases between. The CDR3 covers 15 residues. CDR1 MNHEY and CDR2 SMNVEV come from the germline V gene (reference sequence). For the CDR3, the DNA is TGTGCCAGCAGTTTATTAGGGGTAGGAAATTCACCCCTCCACTTT. Translating it yields CASSLLGVGNSPLHF.

This clonotype was detected only a few times. The rearrangement uses TRBV4-3 and TRBJ2-3; tentative D call: TRBD2 (5 bases). This CDR3 is 15 amino acids long. V was shortened by 0 bases and J by 4 bases, with 11 bases between the two germline ends. Per germline, CDR1 LGHNA and CDR2 YSLEER. This CDR3 is CASSQEASRSDTQYF. For the CDR3, the DNA is TGCGCCAGCAGCCAAGAGGCTAGCCGTTCAGATACGCAGTATTTT.

This clonotype has a handful of counts. The chain has TRBV10-3 and TRBJ1-5; D is perhaps TRBD1 (5 bases). V dropped 0 bases and J dropped 4 bases, with 19 bases sitting between them. CDR3 length: 18 residues. Germline V gives CDR1 ENHRY, CDR2 SYGVKD. The CDR3 DNA reads as TGTGCCATCAGTGAGTCGCGCCAGGGAGGTAGAGGGAATCAGCCCCAGCATTTT. Translation: CAISESRQGGRGNQPQHF.

The rearrangement uses TRBV9 and TRBJ1-2, with 8 bases identical to TRBD1. With V trimmed by 6 bases and J by 5 bases, 9 bases remained unmatched. The CDR3 totals 14 residues. Germline CDR1 reads SGDLS; CDR2 reads YYNGEE. DNA for the CDR3: TGTGCCAGCACAGGGGGCTCTTCACGGTATGGCTACACCTTC. This encodes CASTGGSSRYGYTF. Together with reference TRBV9 and TRBJ1-2, the CDR3 gives the full variable domain: DSGVTQTPKHLITATGQRVTLRCSPRSGDLSVYWYQQSLDQGLQFLIQYYNGEERAKGNILERFSAQQFPDLHSELNLSSLELGDSALYFCASTGGSSRYGYTFGSGTRLTVV.

This clonotype was counted a few times. V is TRBV24-1 and J is TRBJ1-5; the D is unclear. Trimming shortened V by 4 bases and J by 3 bases, and 15 bases separated the two germline ends. The germline V gene has CDR1 KGHDR and CDR2 SFDVKD. The CDR3 sequence is 16 residues long. The CDR3 sequence: CATSDPRRKINQPQHF. The CDR3 nucleotides read TGTGCCACCAGTGACCCCCGCAGGAAGATCAATCAGCCCCAGCATTTT.

At least ten counts were recorded for this clonotype. CDR3 sequence reads: CASSPGQGDTGELFF. CDR3 bases: TGTGCCAGCAGCCCGGGACAGGGCGACACCGGGGAGCTGTTTTTT. V gene TRBV7-9 combines with J gene TRBJ2-2, with 9 bases that match TRBD1. This CDR3 is 15 amino acids long. Germline V gene data show CDR1 as SEHNR and CDR2 as FQNEAQ (reference sequence). The V segment lost 5 bases and the J segment 3 bases; nucleotides outside the gene matches: 4.

A single count supports this clonotype. The V call is TRBV7-3, the J call TRBJ2-1; tentatively, D is TRBD2 (5 bases). The CDR3 totals 14 residues. The germline V gene encodes CDR1 SGHTA and CDR2 FQGTGA. V lost 5 bases, J lost 8 bases, and 16 bases lay in between. As DNA, the CDR3 is TGTGCCAGCAGCCCCCAAGGGAGTACGCATGAGCAGTTCTTC. It encodes CASSPQGSTHEQFF.

This clonotype has only a few counts. The rearrangement uses TRBV28 and TRBJ1-2, with 10 bases fitting TRBD1. The CDR3 is 16 residues long. Germline CDR1 MDHEN, CDR2 SYDVKM. Trimming cost V 8 bases and J 3 bases; bases outside gene matches: 12. CDR3 coding DNA: TGTGCCAGCGCTCCGACAGGGGGCCTAACTTACTATGGCTACACCTTC. Translation gives CASAPTGGLTYYGYTF.

CDR3 coding DNA: TGTGCCAGCGCGTCCTCGGTAATCCAGCGGGGGCTGATCGGTACGCAGTATTTT. Protein product: CASASSVIQRGLIGTQYF. J is TRBJ2-3 and V is TRBV19; 8 bases agree with TRBD2. The length of the CDR3 is 18 residues. The ends lost 9 bases at V and 8 bases at J; junction bases unmatched: 25. CDR1 is LNHDA and CDR2 is SQIVND in the germline V gene (reference sequence).

This clonotype came up a few times. The chain uses TRBV9 and TRBJ1-5; D is ambiguous. This CDR3 region has 17 residues. V lost 1 base and J lost 0, with 14 bases in between. Per germline, CDR1 SGDLS and CDR2 YYNGEE. CDR3 nucleotide sequence: TGTGCCAGCAGCGTAAAAAGGTCGGCATATAGCAATCAGCCCCAGCATTTT. Amino acids: CASSVKRSAYSNQPQHF.

V and J are TRBV7-3 and TRBJ2-2; perhaps TRBD1 as D (6 bases). CDR1 and CDR2 from the germline V gene are SGHTA and FQGTGA. The CDR3 has 16 amino acids. The V and J ends lost 2 bases and 0 bases respectively, with 10 bases between them. The CDR3 DNA reads as TGTGCCAGCAGCTTAGTACCAGGGGCGAACACCGGGGAGCTGTTTTTT. Translating it yields CASSLVPGANTGELFF.

This clonotype came up a few times. The rearrangement links TRBV7-6 to TRBJ2-3, with a possible D match to TRBD2 (6 bases). This CDR3 has 16 amino acids. Trimming pared 1 base from V and 1 base from J, leaving 12 bases between. Germline CDR1 is SGHVS and CDR2 is FNYEAQ. Written as DNA, the CDR3 is TGTGCCAGCAGCTTAGTGGTAACGGGGGGCACAGATACGCAGTATTTT. This codes for CASSLVVTGGTDTQYF. Full variable domain (missing parts from reference TRBV7-6 and TRBJ2-3): GAGVSQSPRYKVTKRGQDVALRCDPISGHVSLYWYRQALGQGPEFLTYFNYEAQQDKSGLPNDRFSAERPEGSISTLTIQRTEQRDSAMYRCASSLVVTGGTDTQYFGPGTRLTVL.

This rearrangement joins TRBV7-9 to TRBJ1-2; weak D call: TRBD1 (6 bases). This CDR3 has 14 amino acids. Germline CDR1 SEHNR, CDR2 FQNEAQ (reference sequence). V lost 2 bases to trimming and J lost 0 bases, with 7 bases between them. CDR3 sequence: CASSLTGTNYGYTF. Written as DNA, the CDR3 is TGTGCCAGCAGCTTAACAGGGACTAACTATGGCTACACCTTC.